A selection of T cell receptor beta chains follows, all from one sample in a study of OX40 agonist ivuxolimab in advanced cancers. This table comes from immunoSEQ multiplex PCR, and its TCRdb copy is limited to in-frame clones, with some not included. The table has 90,000 or so clones, 85% to 90% seen once. The sequenced sample was CD4+ or CD8+ T cells sorted from blood, obtained in a trial of the OX40 agonist ivuxolimab. These receptors came from an adult with an advanced solid tumor such as melanoma, head and neck, liver or kidney cancer. Each CDR3 is given without its conserved first and last residue.

v_call	j_call	cdr3_aa
TRBV4-3	TRBJ2-4	ASSQDYHTLAKNIQY
TRBV5-8	TRBJ2-7	ASIWTGGAGQY
TRBV5-1	TRBJ2-2	ASSASSGNTGELF
TRBV5-6	TRBJ2-3	ASSLDGGAGVTDTQY
TRBV5-5	TRBJ2-7	ASSFRAGYEQY
TRBV20-1	TRBJ2-1	SARVVNEQF
TRBV2	TRBJ2-2	ASNGPSGPTGELF
TRBV29-1	TRBJ2-2	SVTRTIGTGELF
TRBV9	TRBJ2-5	ASSSGLAGGPGETQY
TRBV19	TRBJ2-7	ASSSSGQGYEQY
TRBV29-1	TRBJ1-1	SVVGGPIMNTEAF
TRBV12-1	TRBJ2-7	ASSFGAYEQY
TRBV5-8	TRBJ2-1	ASSFGRRGGYNEQF
TRBV9	TRBJ2-2	ASSATDRATTGELF